The 17 T cell receptor beta chains below come from one sample, sequenced in a study of cytomegalovirus exposure and HLA in healthy donors. The PCR ran on 60 Vbeta and 13 Jbeta primers. Data came from immunoSEQ multiplex PCR; TCRdb stores just in-frame clones and leaves some out. The sample shows about 220,000 clones, roughly 88% of them seen only once. The sample was PBMCs. These receptors were taken from a boy aged 2 to 9 in good health and CMV-seronegative.

This rearrangement joins TRBV19 to TRBJ1-5; 9 bases fit TRBD1. V lost 4 bases to trimming and J lost 2 bases; unmatched junction nucleotides: 9. The CDR3 totals 17 residues. Germline CDR1 is LNHDA and CDR2 is SQIVND (reference sequence). Written as DNA, the CDR3 is TGTGCCAGTAGTAGATGGGACAGGGAAATAGGCAATCAGCCCCAGCATTTT. It specifies CASSRWDREIGNQPQHF.

The chain carries TRBV18 and TRBJ1-1, with 10 bases matching TRBD1. This CDR3 region has 14 residues. V trimming: 2 bases; J trimming: 8 bases; junction bases outside the gene matches: 5. Looked up from germline, CDR1 is KGHSH and CDR2 is LQKENI. The CDR3 nucleotides are TGTGCCAGCTCACCATTCGACAGGGGGCGGGAAGCTTTCTTT. It codes for CASSPFDRGREAFF.

CDR3 sequence: CASSPRGGPNTEAFF. As DNA, the CDR3 is TGTGCCAGCAGTCCCAGGGGAGGGCCAAACACTGAAGCTTTCTTT. This chain joins TRBV6-1 and TRBJ1-1; D might be TRBD1 (6 bases). The CDR3 runs to 15 residues. V lost 5 bases, J lost 2 bases, and 15 bases lay in between. Germline CDR1 is MNHNS and CDR2 is SASEGT.

The genes are TRBV7-9 and TRBJ2-2; D unresolved. The CDR3 length is 12 residues. Trimming stripped 1 base from V and 8 bases from J, with 5 bases between. Germline CDR1 SEHNR, CDR2 FQNEAQ (reference sequence). This chain's CDR3 is CASSLGAGELFF. The CDR3 DNA reads TGTGCCAGCAGCTTAGGCGCGGGGGAGCTGTTTTTT.

The chain couples TRBV9 to TRBJ2-7; TRBD2 aligns across 12 bases. The CDR3 has 17 residues. Germline-derived CDR1 and CDR2 are SGDLS and YYNGEE. With 0 bases clipped from V and 4 bases from J, the junction kept 8 bases outside the gene matches. The CDR3 coding sequence is TGTGCCAGCAGCGTAGGCCTAGCGGGGGGGATACAATACGAGCAGTACTTC. Protein: CASSVGLAGGIQYEQYF.

The rearrangement uses TRBV2 and TRBJ2-1; possible D gene TRBD2, 5 bases. Trimming removed 7 bases from V and 2 bases from J, with 12 bases in between. The germline V gene encodes CDR1 SNHLY and CDR2 FYNNEI. The CDR3 is made up of 14 amino acids. CDR3 region: CASTGNTTYNEQFF. In DNA, the CDR3 is TGTGCCAGCACCGGGAATACGACCTACAATGAGCAGTTCTTC.

The rearrangement uses TRBV30 and TRBJ2-7, with 10 bases identical to TRBD1. V shed 5 bases, J shed 5 bases, and the junction held 9 bases outside the gene matches. Germline V gives CDR1 GTSNPN, CDR2 SVGIG (reference sequence). The CDR3 has 14 residues. The CDR3 bases are TGTGCCTGGGCGCCCGGGACAGGGGCCAACGAGCAGTACTTC. Its protein is CAWAPGTGANEQYF.

This sequence joins TRBV5-6 and TRBJ2-7; 8 bases align to TRBD1. Germline V lookup: CDR1 SGHDT, CDR2 YYEEEE. With 5 bases clipped from V and 6 bases from J, the junction kept 4 bases outside the gene matches. The CDR3 totals 12 residues. The CDR3: CASRGTGGEQYF. CDR3 sequence (DNA): TGTGCCAGCAGGGGAACAGGGGGCGAGCAGTACTTC.

The J gene is TRBJ2-1, the V gene TRBV7-9; 7 nucleotides line up with TRBD2. CDR3 length: 15 amino acids. The trim removed 2 bases at V and 4 bases at J, leaving 5 bases unmatched. Germline lookup yields CDR1 SEHNR and CDR2 FQNEAQ (reference sequence). In DNA, the CDR3 is TGTGCCAGCAGCTTACGGGCTAGCGGTTACAATGAGCAGTTCTTC. This encodes CASSLRASGYNEQFF.

The J gene is TRBJ2-5, the V gene TRBV28, with TRBD1 matching 7 bases. V lost 3 bases and J lost 3; bases outside the gene matches: 4. This CDR3 spans 14 amino acids. Germline CDR1 reads MDHEN; CDR2 reads SYDVKM. The CDR3 DNA reads as TGTGCCAGCAGTTTCTCCGGGACAGAAGAGACCCAGTACTTC. It is translated as CASSFSGTEETQYF.

J is TRBJ1-1 and V is TRBV6-5, with D possibly being TRBD1 (6 bases). Germline CDR1 and CDR2: MNHEY and SVGAGI. The length of the CDR3 is 12 residues. V gave up 0 bases and J gave up 8 bases, with 7 bases separating them. DNA of the CDR3: TGTGCCAGCAGTTACTCTAGGGGGGAAGCTTTCTTT. It is translated as CASSYSRGEAFF.

The V and J genes are TRBV5-5 and TRBJ1-5, with D tentatively TRBD1 (5 bases). CDR1 SGHKS and CDR2 YYEKEE come from the germline V gene (reference sequence). CDR3 length: 15 residues. V was shortened by 4 bases and J by 5 bases, with 16 bases between the two germline ends. The CDR3 sequence: CASSQDTTMHQPQHF. The CDR3 DNA sequence: TGTGCCAGCAGCCAGGACACAACTATGCATCAGCCCCAGCATTTT.

The J gene is TRBJ2-3, the V gene TRBV9; D remains unclear. The ends were cut back, 5 bases at V and 4 bases at J, with 8 bases in the middle. CDR3 length: 12 residues. CDR1 is SGDLS, CDR2 YYNGEE, per germline. This chain's CDR3 is CASSRVPDTQYF. The CDR3 DNA is TGTGCCAGCAGTCGGGTCCCAGATACGCAGTATTTT.

The rearrangement uses TRBV29-1 and TRBJ2-3, with D unresolved. CDR1 SQVTM and CDR2 ANQGSEA come from the germline V gene. The CDR3 length is 12 residues. With 4 bases removed from V and 3 bases from J, the gap between germline ends came to 8 bases. Here the CDR3 reads CSVVAETDTQYF. CDR3 DNA sequence: TGCAGCGTTGTCGCGGAGACAGATACGCAGTATTTT.

Turning to this clone: This CDR3 is also generated by other DNA sequences in the sample. CDR3 nucleotide sequence: TGTGCCAGCAGCTTAGCAGGGGCGGATACGCAGTATTTT. Translating it yields CASSLAGADTQYF. The chain uses TRBV7-8 and TRBJ2-3; D is perhaps TRBD1 (5 bases). V was clipped by 0 bases and J by 6 bases, with 7 bases between them. CDR1 is SGHVS and CDR2 is FQNEAQ in the germline V gene. CDR3 length: 13 amino acids.

The chain couples TRBV7-9 to TRBJ2-7, with TRBD2 matching over 10 bases. The J segment lost 4 bases and the V segment lost 4 bases, leaving 10 bases of the junction unmatched. This CDR3 contains 16 residues. Germline assignment: CDR1 SEHNR and CDR2 FQNEAQ (reference sequence). The DNA of the CDR3 is TGTGCCAGCAGCTCCCGGACTAGCGGCGATAAATACGAGCAGTACTTC. The encoded protein is CASSSRTSGDKYEQYF.

The J gene is TRBJ2-2, the V gene TRBV27; 7 nucleotides agree with TRBD2. The germline V gene has CDR1 MNHEY and CDR2 SMNVEV (reference sequence). The trim removed 8 bases at V and 7 bases at J, leaving 13 bases unmatched. The CDR3 extends over 15 amino acids. The chain's CDR3 is CASSYGGRRGGELFF. The CDR3, as DNA: TGTGCCAGCTCATATGGCGGGAGAAGAGGCGGGGAGCTGTTTTTT.